This T cell receptor (beta chain) was obtained from a study of shared clonotypes between healthy human individuals. About the research overall: The donor group consisted of two women and a few men, aged 18 to 49.

Clones were sequenced by immunoSEQ multiplex PCR, and TCRdb holds only the in-frame ones, with some missing. Among 2,500,000 or so clones, around 94% were seen once, and the ten largest hold over 0.12%. As to this clone: Antigen specificity is unknown.

This CDR3 spans 15 amino acids. Trimming removed 2 bases at V and 3 bases at J, with 10 bases between. Germline values: CDR1 MNHEY, CDR2 SVGAGI. The study, taken as a whole, reports: Limited genetic and exposure-history diversity came from having few donors. Relative to clonotypes present in all four donors, those not shared had lower generation probabilities.

The gene calls are TRBV6-5 and TRBJ1-4, with D maybe TRBD1 (5 bases). The source is a man in his late teens or twenties in good health. The sequenced material came from naive CD4+ T cells sorted from blood. Subset of the sample: CD45RA+ positively selected. The CDR3 nucleotides read TGTGCCAGCAGTTACCGGGGGTATTCTAATGAAAAACTGTTTTTT. Its translation is CASSYRGYSNEKLFF.